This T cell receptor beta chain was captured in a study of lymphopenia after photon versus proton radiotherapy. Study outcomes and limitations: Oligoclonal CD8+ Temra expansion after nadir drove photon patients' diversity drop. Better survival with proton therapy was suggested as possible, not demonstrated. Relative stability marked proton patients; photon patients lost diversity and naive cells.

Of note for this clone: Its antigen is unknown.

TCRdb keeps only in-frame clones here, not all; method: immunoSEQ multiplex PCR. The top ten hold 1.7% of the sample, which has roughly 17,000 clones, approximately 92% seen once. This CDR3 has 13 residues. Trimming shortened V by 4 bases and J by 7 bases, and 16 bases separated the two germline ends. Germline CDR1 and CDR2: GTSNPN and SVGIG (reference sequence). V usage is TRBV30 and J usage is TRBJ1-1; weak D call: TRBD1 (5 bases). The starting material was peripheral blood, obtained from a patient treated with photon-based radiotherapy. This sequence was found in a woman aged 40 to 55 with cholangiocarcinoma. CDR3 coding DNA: TGTGCCTGGAATTCCAGACCGACAGTTGAAGCTTTCTTT. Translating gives CAWNSRPTVEAFF.